The clone carrying this T cell receptor beta chain was counted a few times. A much larger clone differs from this one at a single base, so this may be a read error. Researchers took RNA transcripts and amplified the TCR beta CDR3 regions from them. The TCR CDR3 first-round RT-PCR relied on the HTBI primer set. Each CDR3 protein is one row after TCRdb ran MiXCR on the multiplex PCR reads. Here the sample spans approximately 370,000 distinct CDR3 sequences, 17% being singletons. This specimen belongs to a study of T cells in Graves' hyperthyroidism and ophthalmopathy. With 8 bases clipped from V and 5 bases from J, the junction kept 10 bases outside the gene matches. This CDR3 comprises 15 residues.

This TCR was recovered from a woman aged 25 to 45 with Graves' hyperthyroidism that later progressed to Graves' ophthalmopathy. The chain links TRBV12-3 or TRBV12-4 to TRBJ2-2; TRBD1 aligns across 8 bases. The source material was blood. The CDR3 DNA sequence: TGTGCCAGCCCCTCCGGACAGGGACGAACCGGGGAGCTGTTTTTT. This codes for CASPSGQGRTGELFF.